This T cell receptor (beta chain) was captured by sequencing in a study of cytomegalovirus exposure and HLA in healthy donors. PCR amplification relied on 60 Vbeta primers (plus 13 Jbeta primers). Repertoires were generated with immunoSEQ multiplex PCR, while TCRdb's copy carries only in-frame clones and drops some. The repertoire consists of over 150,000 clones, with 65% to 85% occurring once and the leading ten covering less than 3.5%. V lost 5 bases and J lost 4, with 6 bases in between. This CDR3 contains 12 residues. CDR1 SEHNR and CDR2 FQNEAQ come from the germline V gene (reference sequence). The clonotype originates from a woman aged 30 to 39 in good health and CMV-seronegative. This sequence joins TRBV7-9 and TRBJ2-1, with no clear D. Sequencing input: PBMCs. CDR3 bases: TGTGCCAGCAGCATTTATTACAATGAGCAGTTCTTC. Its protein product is CASSIYYNEQFF.